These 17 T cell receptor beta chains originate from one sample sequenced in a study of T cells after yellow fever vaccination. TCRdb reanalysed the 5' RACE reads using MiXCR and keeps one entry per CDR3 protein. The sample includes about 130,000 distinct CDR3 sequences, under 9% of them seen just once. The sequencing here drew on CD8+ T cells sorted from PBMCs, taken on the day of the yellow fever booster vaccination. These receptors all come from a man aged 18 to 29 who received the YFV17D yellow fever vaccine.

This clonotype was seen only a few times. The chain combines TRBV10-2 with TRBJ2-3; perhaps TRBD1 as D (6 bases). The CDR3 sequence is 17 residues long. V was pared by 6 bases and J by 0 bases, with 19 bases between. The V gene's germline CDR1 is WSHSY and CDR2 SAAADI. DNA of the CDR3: TGCGCCAGCAGGATTCCGGGACATCGCCCTAGCACAGATACGCAGTATTTT. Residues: CASRIPGHRPSTDTQYF.

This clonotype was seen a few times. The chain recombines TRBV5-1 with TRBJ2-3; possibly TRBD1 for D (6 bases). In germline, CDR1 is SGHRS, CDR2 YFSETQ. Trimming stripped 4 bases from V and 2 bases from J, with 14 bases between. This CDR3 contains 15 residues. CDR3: CASSVLRGHTDTQYF. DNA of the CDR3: TGCGCCAGCAGCGTCCTCAGGGGACACACAGATACGCAGTATTTT. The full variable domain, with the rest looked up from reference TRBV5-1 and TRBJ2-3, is KAGVTQTPRYLIKTRGQQVTLSCSPISGHRSVSWYQQTPGQGLQFLFEYFSETQRNKGNFPGRFSGRQFSNSRSEMNVSTLELGDSALYLCASSVLRGHTDTQYFGPGTRLTVL.

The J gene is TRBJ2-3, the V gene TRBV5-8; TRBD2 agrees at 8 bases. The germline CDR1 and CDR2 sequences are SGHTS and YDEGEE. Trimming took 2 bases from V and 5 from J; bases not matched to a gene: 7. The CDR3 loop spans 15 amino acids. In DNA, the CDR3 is TGTGCCAGCAGCTTCACGGCGGGGGGCGGAGATACGCAGTATTTT. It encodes CASSFTAGGGDTQYF.

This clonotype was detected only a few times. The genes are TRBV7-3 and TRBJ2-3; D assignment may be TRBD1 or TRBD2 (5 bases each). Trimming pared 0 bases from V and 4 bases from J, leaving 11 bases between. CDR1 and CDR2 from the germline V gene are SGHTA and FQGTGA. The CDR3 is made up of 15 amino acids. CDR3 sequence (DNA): TGTGCCAGCAGCTTAACGAGAGGGGCGGCAGATACGCAGTATTTT. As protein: CASSLTRGAADTQYF.

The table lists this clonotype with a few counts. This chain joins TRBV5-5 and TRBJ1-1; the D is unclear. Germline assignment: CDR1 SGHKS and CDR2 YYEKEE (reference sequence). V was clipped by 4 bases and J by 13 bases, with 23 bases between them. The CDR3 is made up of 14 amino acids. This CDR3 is CASSPWEGFLGIFF. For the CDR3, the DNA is TGTGCCAGCAGCCCCTGGGAGGGCTTTTTGGGGATTTTCTTT.

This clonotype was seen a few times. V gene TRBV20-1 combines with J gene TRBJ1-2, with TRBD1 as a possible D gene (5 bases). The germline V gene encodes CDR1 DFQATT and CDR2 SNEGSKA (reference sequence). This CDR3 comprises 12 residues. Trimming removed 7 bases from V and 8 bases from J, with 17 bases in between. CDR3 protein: CSVSGPLGGYTF. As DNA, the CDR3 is TGCAGTGTTTCGGGGCCTCTGGGGGGCTACACCTTC.

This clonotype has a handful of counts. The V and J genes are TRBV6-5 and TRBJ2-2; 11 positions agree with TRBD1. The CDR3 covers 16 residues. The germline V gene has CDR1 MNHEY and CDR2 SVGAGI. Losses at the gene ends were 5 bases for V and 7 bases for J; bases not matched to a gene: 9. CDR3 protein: CASSLGQGAPLGELFF. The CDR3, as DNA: TGTGCCAGCAGTCTAGGACAGGGGGCGCCTCTCGGGGAGCTGTTTTTT.

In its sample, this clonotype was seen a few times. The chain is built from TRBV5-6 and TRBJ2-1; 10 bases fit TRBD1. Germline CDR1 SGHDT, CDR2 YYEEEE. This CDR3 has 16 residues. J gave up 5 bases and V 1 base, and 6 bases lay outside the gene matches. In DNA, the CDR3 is TGTGCCAGCAGCTTGAGGGACAGGGGTTTCCACAATGAGCAGTTCTTC. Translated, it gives CASSLRDRGFHNEQFF.

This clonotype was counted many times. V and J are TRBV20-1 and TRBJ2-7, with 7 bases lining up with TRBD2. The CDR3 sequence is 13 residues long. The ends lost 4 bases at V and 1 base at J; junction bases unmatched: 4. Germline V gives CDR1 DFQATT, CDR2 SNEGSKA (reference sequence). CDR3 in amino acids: CSANLADSYEQYF. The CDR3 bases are TGCAGTGCTAACCTAGCGGATTCCTACGAGCAGTACTTC.

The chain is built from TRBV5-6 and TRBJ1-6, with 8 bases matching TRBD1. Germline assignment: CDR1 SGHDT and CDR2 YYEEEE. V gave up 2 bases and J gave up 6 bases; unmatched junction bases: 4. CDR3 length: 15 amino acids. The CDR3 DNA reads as TGTGCCAGCAGCTTCGGGACAGGCGCTAATTCACCCCTCCACTTT. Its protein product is CASSFGTGANSPLHF.

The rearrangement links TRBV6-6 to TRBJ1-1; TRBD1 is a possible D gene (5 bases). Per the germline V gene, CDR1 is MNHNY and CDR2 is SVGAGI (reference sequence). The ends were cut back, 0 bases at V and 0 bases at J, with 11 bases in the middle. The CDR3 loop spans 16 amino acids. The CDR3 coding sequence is TGTGCCAGCAGTTACTCTTCTTCGGGGGTGAACACTGAAGCTTTCTTT. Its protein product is CASSYSSSGVNTEAFF.

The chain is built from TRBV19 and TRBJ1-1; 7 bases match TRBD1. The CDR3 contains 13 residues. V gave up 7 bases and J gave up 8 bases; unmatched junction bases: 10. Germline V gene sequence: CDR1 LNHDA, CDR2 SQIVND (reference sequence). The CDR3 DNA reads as TGTGCCAGTAAGACCAGGGGGGCAAGCGAAGCTTTCTTT. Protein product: CASKTRGASEAFF.

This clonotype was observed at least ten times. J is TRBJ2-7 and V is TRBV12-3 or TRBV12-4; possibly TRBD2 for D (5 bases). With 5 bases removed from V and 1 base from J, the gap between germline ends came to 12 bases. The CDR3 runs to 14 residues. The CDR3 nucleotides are TGTGCCAGCAGTCCGAACCCGGGGTCCTACGAGCAGTACTTC. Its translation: CASSPNPGSYEQYF.

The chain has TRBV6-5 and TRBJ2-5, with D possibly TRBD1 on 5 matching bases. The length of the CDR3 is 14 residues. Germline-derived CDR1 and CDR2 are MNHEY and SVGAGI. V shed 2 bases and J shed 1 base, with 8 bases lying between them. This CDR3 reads CASSYSQGQETQYF. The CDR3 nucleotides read TGTGCCAGCAGTTACAGCCAGGGCCAAGAGACCCAGTACTTC.

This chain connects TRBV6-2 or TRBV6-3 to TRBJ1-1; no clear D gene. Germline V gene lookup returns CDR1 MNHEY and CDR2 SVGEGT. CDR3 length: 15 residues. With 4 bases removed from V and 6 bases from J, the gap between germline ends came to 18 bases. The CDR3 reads CASSSAREDVAEAFF. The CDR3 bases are TGTGCCAGCAGTTCGGCCCGAGAAGATGTCGCTGAAGCTTTCTTT.

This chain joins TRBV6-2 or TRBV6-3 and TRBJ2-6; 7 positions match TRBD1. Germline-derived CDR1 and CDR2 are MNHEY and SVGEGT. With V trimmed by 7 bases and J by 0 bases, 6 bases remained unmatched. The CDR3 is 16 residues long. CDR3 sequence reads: CASIRDSPSGANVLTF. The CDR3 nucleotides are TGTGCCAGCATTCGGGACAGCCCCTCTGGGGCCAACGTCCTGACTTTC.

CDR3 sequence reads: CASSPSWANPYNEQFF. Here the CDR3 DNA reads TGTGCCAGCAGTCCGAGCTGGGCGAACCCCTACAATGAGCAGTTCTTC. This sequence joins TRBV6-5 and TRBJ2-1; D gene uncertain. Trimming pared 5 bases from V and 2 bases from J, leaving 16 bases between. This CDR3 contains 16 residues. The germline V gene has CDR1 MNHEY and CDR2 SVGAGI.